Sequencing of this T cell receptor (beta chain) was carried out in a study of blood T cell repertoires in COVID-19. Study at large: Sites in the United States, Italy and Spain provided acute and convalescent COVID-19 samples.

Clones were read by immunoSEQ multiplex PCR, and TCRdb kept only the in-frame ones, dropping some. The profile shows about 200,000 clones, around 82% of them singletons. This CDR3 spans 14 amino acids. From germline, CDR1 is LGHNA and CDR2 YSLEER. Between the trimmed V and J ends, which lost 3 bases and 8 bases, there was a span of 13 bases. The TCR originated in a human donor in a cohort sampled during active COVID-19. The sequencing sample was made of peripheral blood. The rearrangement uses TRBV4-3 and TRBJ1-4; weak D call: TRBD1 (5 bases). CDR3 sequence: CASSQGPGGEKLFF. The CDR3 bases are TGCGCCAGCAGCCAGGGACCCGGGGGGGAAAAACTGTTTTTT.